In its sample, the clone carrying this T cell receptor (beta chain) was seen a few times. The source of the sample is a study of T cells in Graves' hyperthyroidism and ophthalmopathy. In the ophthalmopathy cohort, Clinical Activity Score was at least 3, NOSPECS grade at least 4, and duration under 3 months. RNA transcripts gave rise to amplified TCR beta CDR3 regions. In the first-round RT-PCR of the TCR CDR3, the HTBI primer set was used. TCRdb re-called the multiplex PCR reads with MiXCR, one entry per CDR3 protein. Counted here are more than 350,000 distinct CDR3 sequences, roughly 15% occurring once; the ten biggest clones make up about 19%. Germline V gene lookup returns CDR1 LNHDA and CDR2 SQIVND (reference sequence). The CDR3 is made up of 12 amino acids. V lost 3 bases to trimming and J lost 8 bases, with 10 bases between them.

The clonotype was recovered from a young woman with Graves' ophthalmopathy. The V gene is TRBV19, the J gene TRBJ1-2, with D uncertain. Sequenced input: blood. CDR3 residues: CASSIGVLGYTF. The CDR3 DNA is TGTGCCAGTAGTATCGGGGTATTGGGCTACACCTTC.